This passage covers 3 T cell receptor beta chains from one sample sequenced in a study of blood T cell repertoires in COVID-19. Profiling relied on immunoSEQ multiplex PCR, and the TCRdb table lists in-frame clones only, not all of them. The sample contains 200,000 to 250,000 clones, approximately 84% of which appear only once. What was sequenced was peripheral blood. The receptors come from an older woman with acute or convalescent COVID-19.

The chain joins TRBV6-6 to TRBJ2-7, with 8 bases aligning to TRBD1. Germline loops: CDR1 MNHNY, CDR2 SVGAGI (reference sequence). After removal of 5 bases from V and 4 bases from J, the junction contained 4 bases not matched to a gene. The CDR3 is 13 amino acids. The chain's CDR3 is CASSRTGLYEQYF. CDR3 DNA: TGTGCCAGCAGTCGGACAGGGTTATACGAGCAGTACTTC.

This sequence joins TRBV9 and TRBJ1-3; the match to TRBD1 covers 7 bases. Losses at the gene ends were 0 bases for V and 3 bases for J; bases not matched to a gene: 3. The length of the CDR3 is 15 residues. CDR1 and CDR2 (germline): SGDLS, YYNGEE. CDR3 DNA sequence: TGTGCCAGCAGCGTAGCCGGGACAGTTGGAAACACCATATATTTT. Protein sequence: CASSVAGTVGNTIYF. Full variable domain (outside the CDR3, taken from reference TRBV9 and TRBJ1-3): DSGVTQTPKHLITATGQRVTLRCSPRSGDLSVYWYQQSLDQGLQFLIQYYNGEERAKGNILERFSAQQFPDLHSELNLSSLELGDSALYFCASSVAGTVGNTIYFGEGSWLTVV.

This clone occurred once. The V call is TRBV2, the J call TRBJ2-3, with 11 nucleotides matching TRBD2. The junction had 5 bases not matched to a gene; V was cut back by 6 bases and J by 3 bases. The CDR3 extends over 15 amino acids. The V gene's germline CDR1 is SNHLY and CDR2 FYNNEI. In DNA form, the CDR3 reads TGTGCCAGCAGGGCTACTAGCGGGGGTACAGATACGCAGTATTTT. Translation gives CASRATSGGTDTQYF.